This T cell receptor beta chain is drawn from a study of T cells in Graves' hyperthyroidism and ophthalmopathy. This clonotype has at least ten counts. Its antigen is currently unknown. Study-level findings and limits: Expanded thyroid clonotypes (above 0.001) were mostly also found in blood. A model built on 13 V-J features separated ophthalmopathy from stable hyperthyroidism.

RNA transcripts provided the source from which TCR beta CDR3 regions were amplified. First-round RT-PCR with HTBI primers amplified the TCR CDR3 region. Using its own MiXCR run on the multiplex PCR reads, TCRdb lists one record per CDR3 protein. Of under 350,000 distinct CDR3 sequences in the sample, around a sixth are singletons; the top ten hold around 47%. The CDR3 is made up of 16 amino acids. V shed 5 bases and J shed 0 bases, with 14 bases lying between them. CDR1 SGHTA and CDR2 FQGTGA come from the germline V gene. Clinical symptoms, serum thyroxine and TRAb, thyroid ultrasound and orbital computed tomography were used for the diagnoses.

This TCR came from a woman aged 50 to 60 with Graves' hyperthyroidism. This rearrangement joins TRBV7-3 to TRBJ1-5; possibly TRBD1 for D (6 bases). Specimen: blood. The CDR3 loop reads CASSTMTGDSNQPQHF. CDR3 coding DNA: TGTGCCAGCAGCACCATGACAGGAGATAGCAATCAGCCCCAGCATTTT.